This note documents a single T cell receptor beta chain sequence. The data originate from a study of blood T cell repertoires in COVID-19. About the study: Sites across the United States, Italy and Spain contributed samples from acute and convalescent COVID-19. Nucleic acid was either cDNA or gDNA, and it came from T cells, B-cell-depleted T cells, or PBMCs.

Germline assignment: CDR1 SNHLY and CDR2 FYNNEI. The CDR3 spans 17 residues. Trimming took 4 bases from V and 0 from J; bases not matched to a gene: 5. Authors' analysis steps: Reference gene primer amplification in the assay estimated nucleated cell counts. This table comes from immunoSEQ multiplex PCR, and its TCRdb copy is limited to in-frame clones, with some not included. The V and J calls and the clone size are those of that table, but D and trimming were determined from the DNA. The repertoire consists of more than 90,000 clones, with around 76% occurring once and the leading ten covering about 17%.

V usage is TRBV2 and J usage is TRBJ2-7; 14 bases match TRBD2. The origin of this receptor is a man aged 80 or over with acute or convalescent COVID-19. The specimen sequenced was peripheral blood. CDR3 nucleotide sequence: TGTGCCAGCAGTGGGCCGGGACTAGCGGGGGTCTCCTACGAGCAGTACTTC. This codes for CASSGPGLAGVSYEQYF.